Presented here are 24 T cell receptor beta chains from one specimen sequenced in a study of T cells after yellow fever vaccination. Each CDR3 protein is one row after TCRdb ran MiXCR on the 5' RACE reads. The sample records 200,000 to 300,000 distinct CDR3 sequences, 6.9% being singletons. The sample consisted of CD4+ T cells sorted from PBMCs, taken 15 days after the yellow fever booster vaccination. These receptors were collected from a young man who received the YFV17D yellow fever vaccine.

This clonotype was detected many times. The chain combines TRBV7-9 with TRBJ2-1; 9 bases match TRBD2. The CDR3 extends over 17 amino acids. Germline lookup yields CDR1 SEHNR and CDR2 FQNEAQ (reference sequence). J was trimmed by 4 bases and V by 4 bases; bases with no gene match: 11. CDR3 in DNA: TGTGCCAGCAGCTACATCGGGACTAGCTTAAGATACAATGAGCAGTTCTTC. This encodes CASSYIGTSLRYNEQFF.

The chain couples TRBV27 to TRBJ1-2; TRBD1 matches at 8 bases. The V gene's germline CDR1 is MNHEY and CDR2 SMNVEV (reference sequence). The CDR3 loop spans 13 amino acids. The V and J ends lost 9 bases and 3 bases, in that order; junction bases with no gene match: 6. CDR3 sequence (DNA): TGTGCCAGGAGTATGACAGGGGACTATGGCTACACCTTC. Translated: CARSMTGDYGYTF.

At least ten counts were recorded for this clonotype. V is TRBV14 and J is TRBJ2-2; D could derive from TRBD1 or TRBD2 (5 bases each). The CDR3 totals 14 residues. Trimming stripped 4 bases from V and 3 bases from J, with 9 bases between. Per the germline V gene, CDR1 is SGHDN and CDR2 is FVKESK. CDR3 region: CASSRQRDTGELFF. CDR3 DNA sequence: TGTGCCAGCAGCCGACAGAGGGACACCGGGGAGCTGTTTTTT.

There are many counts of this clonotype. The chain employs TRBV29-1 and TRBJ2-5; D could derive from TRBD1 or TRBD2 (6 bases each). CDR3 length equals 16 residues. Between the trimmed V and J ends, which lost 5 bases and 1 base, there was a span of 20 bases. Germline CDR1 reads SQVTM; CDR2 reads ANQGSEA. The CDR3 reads CSVRGVNGTFQETQYF. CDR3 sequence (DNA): TGCAGCGTTAGGGGGGTTAACGGGACGTTCCAAGAGACCCAGTACTTC.

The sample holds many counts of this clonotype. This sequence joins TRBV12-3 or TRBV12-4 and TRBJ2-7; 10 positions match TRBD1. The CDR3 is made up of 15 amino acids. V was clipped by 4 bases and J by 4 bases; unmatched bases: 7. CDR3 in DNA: TGTGCCAGCAGTTCTCCGGGACAGGGGCCATACGAGCAGTACTTC. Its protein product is CASSSPGQGPYEQYF.

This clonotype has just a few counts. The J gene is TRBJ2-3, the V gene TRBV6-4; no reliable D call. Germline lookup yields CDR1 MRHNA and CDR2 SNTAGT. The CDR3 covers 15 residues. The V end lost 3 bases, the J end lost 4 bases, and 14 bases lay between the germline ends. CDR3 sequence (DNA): TGTGCCAGCAGTGAGTCCGGTGGCAGTCCAGATACGCAGTATTTT. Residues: CASSESGGSPDTQYF.

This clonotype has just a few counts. Here the CDR3 DNA reads TGTGCCAGCAGTTACGGGGCAGGGGGCGGTCAGCCCCAGCATTTT. It codes for CASSYGAGGGQPQHF. The rearrangement uses TRBV6-5 and TRBJ1-5; 8 bases match TRBD1. Germline CDR1 and CDR2: MNHEY and SVGAGI. CDR3 size: 15 residues. Germline trimming cut 2 bases from V and 6 bases from J; bases unmatched to any gene: 6.

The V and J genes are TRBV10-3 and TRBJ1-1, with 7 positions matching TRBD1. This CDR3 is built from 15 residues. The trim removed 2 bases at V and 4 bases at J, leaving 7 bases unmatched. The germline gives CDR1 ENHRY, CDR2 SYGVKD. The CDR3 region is CAISEPQQGFTEAFF. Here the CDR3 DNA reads TGTGCCATCAGTGAGCCCCAACAGGGGTTCACTGAAGCTTTCTTT.

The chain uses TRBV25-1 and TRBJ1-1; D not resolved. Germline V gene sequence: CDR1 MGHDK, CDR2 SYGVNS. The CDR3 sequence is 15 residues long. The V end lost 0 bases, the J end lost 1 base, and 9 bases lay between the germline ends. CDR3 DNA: TGTGCCAGCAGTGAATATGGCAGAAAGAACACTGAAGCTTTCTTT. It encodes CASSEYGRKNTEAFF.

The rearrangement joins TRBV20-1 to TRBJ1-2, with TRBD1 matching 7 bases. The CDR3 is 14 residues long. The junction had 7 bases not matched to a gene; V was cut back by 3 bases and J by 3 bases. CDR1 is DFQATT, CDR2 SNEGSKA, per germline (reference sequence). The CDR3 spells CSASFRGRDYGYTF. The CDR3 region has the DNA TGCAGTGCTAGTTTTAGGGGGCGCGACTATGGCTACACCTTC.

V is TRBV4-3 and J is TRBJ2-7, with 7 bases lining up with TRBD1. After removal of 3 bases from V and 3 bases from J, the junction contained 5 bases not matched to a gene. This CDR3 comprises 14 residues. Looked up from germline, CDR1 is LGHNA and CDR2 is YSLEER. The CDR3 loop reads CASSHPGQSYEQYF. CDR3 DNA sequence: TGCGCCAGCAGCCATCCGGGACAGAGCTACGAGCAGTACTTC.

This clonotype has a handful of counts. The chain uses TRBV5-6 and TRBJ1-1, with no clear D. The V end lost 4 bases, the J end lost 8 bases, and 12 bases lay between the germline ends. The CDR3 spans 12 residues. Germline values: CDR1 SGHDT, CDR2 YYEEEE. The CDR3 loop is CASSRGLGEAFF. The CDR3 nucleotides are TGTGCCAGCAGCCGCGGTTTGGGGGAAGCTTTCTTT.

CDR3 coding DNA: TGCGCCAGCAGCTTAAAGACTAGCGGGATCAATGAGCAGTTCTTC. This codes for CASSLKTSGINEQFF. The V call is TRBV5-1, the J call TRBJ2-1, with 11 nucleotides matching TRBD2. The germline gives CDR1 SGHRS, CDR2 YFSETQ. With V trimmed by 2 bases and J by 6 bases, 4 bases remained unmatched. This CDR3 comprises 15 residues.

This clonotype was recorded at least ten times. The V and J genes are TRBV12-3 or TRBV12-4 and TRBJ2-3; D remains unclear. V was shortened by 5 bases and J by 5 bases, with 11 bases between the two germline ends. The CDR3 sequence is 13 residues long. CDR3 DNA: TGTGCCAGCAGTAGGGCTAGTGAAGATACGCAGTATTTT. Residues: CASSRASEDTQYF.

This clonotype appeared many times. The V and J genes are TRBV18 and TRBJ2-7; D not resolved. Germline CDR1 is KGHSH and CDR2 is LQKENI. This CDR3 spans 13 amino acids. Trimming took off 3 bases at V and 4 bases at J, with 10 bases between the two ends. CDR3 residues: CASSPVSEYEQYF. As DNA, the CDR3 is TGTGCCAGCTCACCGGTCAGTGAGTACGAGCAGTACTTC.

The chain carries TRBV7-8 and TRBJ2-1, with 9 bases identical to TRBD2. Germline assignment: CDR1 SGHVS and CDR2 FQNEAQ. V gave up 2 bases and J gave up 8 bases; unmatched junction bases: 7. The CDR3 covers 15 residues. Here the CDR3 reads CASSLFLAGVDEQFF. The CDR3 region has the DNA TGTGCCAGCAGCTTATTTTTAGCGGGAGTGGATGAGCAGTTCTTC.

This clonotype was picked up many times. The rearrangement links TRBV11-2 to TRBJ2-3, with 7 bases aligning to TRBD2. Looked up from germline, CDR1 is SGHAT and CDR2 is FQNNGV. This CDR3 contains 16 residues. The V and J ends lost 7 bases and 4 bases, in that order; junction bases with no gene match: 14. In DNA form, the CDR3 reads TGTGCCAGCACCCCCCGGAGCGGGAATTATGCAGATACGCAGTATTTT. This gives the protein CASTPRSGNYADTQYF. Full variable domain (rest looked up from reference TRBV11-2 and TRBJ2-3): EAGVAQSPRYKIIEKRQSVAFWCNPISGHATLYWYQQILGQGPKLLIQFQNNGVVDDSQLPKDRFSAERLKGVDSTLKIQPAKLEDSAVYLCASTPRSGNYADTQYFGPGTRLTVL.

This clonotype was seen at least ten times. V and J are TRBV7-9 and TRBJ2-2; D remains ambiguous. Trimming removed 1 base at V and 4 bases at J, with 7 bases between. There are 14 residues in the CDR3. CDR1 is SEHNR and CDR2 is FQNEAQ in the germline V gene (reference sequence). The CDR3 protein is CASSLGAVTGELFF. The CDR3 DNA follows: TGTGCCAGCAGCTTAGGGGCGGTCACCGGGGAGCTGTTTTTT.

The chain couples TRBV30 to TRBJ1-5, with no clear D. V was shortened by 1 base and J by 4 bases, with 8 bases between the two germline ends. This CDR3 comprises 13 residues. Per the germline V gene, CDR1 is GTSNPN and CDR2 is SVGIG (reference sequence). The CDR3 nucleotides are TGTGCCTGGAGTGAGTCAGTGAATCAGCCCCAGCATTTT. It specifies CAWSESVNQPQHF.

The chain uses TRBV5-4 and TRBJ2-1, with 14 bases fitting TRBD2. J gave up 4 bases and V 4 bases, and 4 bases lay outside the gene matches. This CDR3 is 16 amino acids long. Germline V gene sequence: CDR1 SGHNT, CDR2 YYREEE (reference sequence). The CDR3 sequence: CASSLGTSGGYNEQFF. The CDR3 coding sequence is TGTGCCAGCAGCCTGGGGACTAGCGGGGGTTACAATGAGCAGTTCTTC.

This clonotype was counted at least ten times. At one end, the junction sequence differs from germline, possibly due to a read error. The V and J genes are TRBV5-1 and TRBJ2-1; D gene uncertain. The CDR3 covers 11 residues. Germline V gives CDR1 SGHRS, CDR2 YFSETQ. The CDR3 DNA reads TGTGCCAGCAGCTTGGTAGATGAGCAGTTCTTC. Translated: CASSLVDEQFF.

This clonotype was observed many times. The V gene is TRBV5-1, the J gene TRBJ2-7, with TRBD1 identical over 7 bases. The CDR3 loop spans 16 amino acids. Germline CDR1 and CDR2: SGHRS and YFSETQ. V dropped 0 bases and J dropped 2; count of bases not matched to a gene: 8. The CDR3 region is CASSLVGGGDTYEQYF. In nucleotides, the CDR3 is TGCGCCAGCAGCTTGGTAGGGGGCGGTGATACCTACGAGCAGTACTTC. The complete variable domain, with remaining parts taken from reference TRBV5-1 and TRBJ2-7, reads KAGVTQTPRYLIKTRGQQVTLSCSPISGHRSVSWYQQTPGQGLQFLFEYFSETQRNKGNFPGRFSGRQFSNSRSEMNVSTLELGDSALYLCASSLVGGGDTYEQYFGPGTRLTVT.

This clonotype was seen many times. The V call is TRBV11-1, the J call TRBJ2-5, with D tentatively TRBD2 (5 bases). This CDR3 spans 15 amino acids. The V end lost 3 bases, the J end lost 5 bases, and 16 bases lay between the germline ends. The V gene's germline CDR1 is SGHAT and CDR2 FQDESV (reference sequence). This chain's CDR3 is CASSFVGGRGETQYF. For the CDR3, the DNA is TGTGCCAGCAGCTTCGTCGGTGGGAGAGGGGAGACCCAGTACTTC. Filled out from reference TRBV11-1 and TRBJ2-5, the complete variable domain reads EAEVAQSPRYKITEKSQAVAFWCDPISGHATLYWYRQILGQGPELLVQFQDESVVDDSQLPKDRFSAERLKGVDSTLKIQPAELGDSAMYLCASSFVGGRGETQYFGPGTRLLVL.

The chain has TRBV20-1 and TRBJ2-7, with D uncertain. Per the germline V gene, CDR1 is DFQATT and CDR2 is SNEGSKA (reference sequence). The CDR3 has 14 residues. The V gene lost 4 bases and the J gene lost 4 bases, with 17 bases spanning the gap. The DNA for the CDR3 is TGCAGTGCTAACCCCCCTGGAAGGGCATACGAGCAGTACTTC. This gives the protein CSANPPGRAYEQYF.